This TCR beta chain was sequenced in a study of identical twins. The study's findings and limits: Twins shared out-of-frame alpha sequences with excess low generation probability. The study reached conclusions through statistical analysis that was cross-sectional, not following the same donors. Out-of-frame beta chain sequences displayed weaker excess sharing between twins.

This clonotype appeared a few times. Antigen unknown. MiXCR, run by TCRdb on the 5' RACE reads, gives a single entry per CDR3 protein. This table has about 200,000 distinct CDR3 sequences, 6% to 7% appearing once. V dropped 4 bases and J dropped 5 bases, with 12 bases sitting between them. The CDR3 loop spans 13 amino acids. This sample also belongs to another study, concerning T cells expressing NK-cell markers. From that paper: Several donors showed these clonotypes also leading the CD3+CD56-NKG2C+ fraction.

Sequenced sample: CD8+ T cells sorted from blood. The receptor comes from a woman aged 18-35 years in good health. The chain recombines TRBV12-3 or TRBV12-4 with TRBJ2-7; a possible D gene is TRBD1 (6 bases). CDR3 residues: CASSWTVKHEQYF. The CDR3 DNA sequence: TGTGCCAGCAGTTGGACAGTTAAGCACGAGCAGTACTTC.